Presented here are 12 T cell receptor beta chains from one specimen sequenced in a study of cytomegalovirus exposure and HLA in healthy donors. PCR employed 60 Vbeta and 13 Jbeta primers. Profiled with immunoSEQ multiplex PCR; TCRdb holds only in-frame clones, not every one. The sample consists of about 120,000 clones, 81% of them appearing once. The sample taken for sequencing was PBMCs. These TCRs come from a woman in her thirties in good health and CMV-seronegative.

This clone was detected only a few times. The chain couples TRBV11-2 to TRBJ1-6; D may be TRBD1 (5 bases). The CDR3 sequence is 15 residues long. The V gene's germline CDR1 is SGHAT and CDR2 FQNNGV. Trimming left V 0 bases short and J 8 bases short, with 11 bases between. The CDR3 DNA sequence: TGTGCCAGCAGCTTAGAAAGGGGTGGTGATTCACCCCTCCACTTT. Residues: CASSLERGGDSPLHF.

V is TRBV5-8 and J is TRBJ2-7; D is uncertain. The V gene's germline CDR1 is SGHTS and CDR2 YDEGEE. Trimming cost V 4 bases and J 0 bases, with 2 bases left between them. CDR3 size: 11 residues. CDR3: CASSRSYEQYF. CDR3 bases: TGTGCCAGCAGCCGCTCCTACGAGCAGTACTTC.

The chain uses TRBV10-1 and TRBJ2-7; TRBD1 matches 9 bases. CDR3 length: 13 amino acids. The V and J ends lost 5 bases and 7 bases, in that order; junction bases with no gene match: 6. CDR1 WNHNN and CDR2 SYGVQD come from the germline V gene (reference sequence). The CDR3 loop is CASSTGGAGEQYF. The CDR3 DNA is TGCGCCAGCAGTACAGGGGGCGCGGGAGAGCAGTACTTC.

V usage is TRBV18 and J usage is TRBJ1-3; possible D gene TRBD1, 6 bases. Trimming took 1 base from V and 4 from J, leaving 8 bases between them. Germline CDR1 and CDR2: KGHSH and LQKENI. The CDR3 length is 14 residues. CDR3 loop: CASSPQGEGNTIYF. CDR3 bases: TGTGCCAGCTCACCACAGGGGGAAGGAAACACCATATATTTT. The variable domain in full, with the rest retrieved from reference TRBV18 and TRBJ1-3, is NAGVMQNPRHLVRRRGQEARLRCSPMKGHSHVYWYRQLPEEGLKFMVYLQKENIIDESGMPKERFSAEFPKEGPSILRIQQVVRGDSAAYFCASSPQGEGNTIYFGEGSWLTVV.

V gene TRBV25-1 combines with J gene TRBJ2-6, with 10 bases matching TRBD1. This CDR3 has 17 residues. Unmatched junction bases numbered 9, after V lost 7 bases and J lost 3 bases. The germline V gene encodes CDR1 MGHDK and CDR2 SYGVNS. CDR3 bases: TGTGCCAGCACAAAAGGACAGGGGGTTTTTGGGGCCAACGTCCTGACTTTC. Its translation: CASTKGQGVFGANVLTF.

The rearrangement uses TRBV19 and TRBJ2-7; TRBD2 agrees at 13 bases. Looked up from germline, CDR1 is LNHDA and CDR2 is SQIVND (reference sequence). This CDR3 is built from 14 residues. J lost 3 bases, V lost 9 bases, and 5 bases had no gene match. The CDR3 sequence: CASQLAGGIYEQYF. The CDR3 nucleotides are TGTGCCAGCCAACTAGCGGGAGGGATCTACGAGCAGTACTTC.

The CDR3 bases are TGCGCCAGCAGCTTGGATATGACAGGGGGCGGACAGCCCCAGCATTTT. This sequence encodes CASSLDMTGGGQPQHF. The J gene is TRBJ1-5, the V gene TRBV5-1, with 10 positions matching TRBD1. Looked up from germline, CDR1 is SGHRS and CDR2 is YFSETQ. Unmatched junction bases numbered 7, after V lost 0 bases and J lost 7 bases. This CDR3 is 16 amino acids long.

The V gene is TRBV9, the J gene TRBJ1-3; no reliable D call. The ends were cut back, 4 bases at V and 2 bases at J, with 19 bases in the middle. Germline V lookup: CDR1 SGDLS, CDR2 YYNGEE. The CDR3 extends over 17 amino acids. CDR3 loop: CASSPPGPRKAGNTIYF. CDR3 coding DNA: TGTGCCAGCAGCCCCCCTGGGCCCCGAAAAGCTGGAAACACCATATATTTT.

The gene calls are TRBV5-4 and TRBJ1-1; TRBD1 might be the D (6 bases). Germline CDR1 SGHNT, CDR2 YYREEE (reference sequence). The CDR3 spans 14 residues. The V and J ends lost 4 bases and 4 bases respectively, with 14 bases between them. The CDR3 nucleotides are TGTGCCAGCAGCCGGGTTGGCAGGGGCACTGAAGCTTTCTTT. Its protein is CASSRVGRGTEAFF.

The chain couples TRBV6-5 to TRBJ2-7, with 11 bases identical to TRBD1. The CDR3 sequence is 15 residues long. J gave up 0 bases and V 2 bases, and 0 bases lay outside the gene matches. CDR1 MNHEY and CDR2 SVGAGI come from the germline V gene. The CDR3 is CASSYGTGGSYEQYF. The CDR3 DNA reads TGTGCCAGCAGTTACGGGACAGGGGGCTCCTACGAGCAGTACTTC.

V usage is TRBV6-1 and J usage is TRBJ2-7; no clear D. Trimming removed 3 bases from V and 4 bases from J, with 4 bases in between. Looked up from germline, CDR1 is MNHNS and CDR2 is SASEGT. CDR3 length equals 11 residues. CDR3 sequence (DNA): TGTGCCAGCAGTGACAGTTACGAGCAGTACTTC. Amino acid sequence: CASSDSYEQYF.

The chain recombines TRBV4-1 with TRBJ1-2; the match to TRBD1 covers 9 bases. V was clipped by 4 bases and J by 10 bases; unmatched bases: 7. Germline assignment: CDR1 MGHRA and CDR2 YSYEKL. This CDR3 has 13 residues. The CDR3 nucleotides read TGCGCCAGCAGCCGAATCGGACAGGGGTTCTACACCTTC. Encoded protein: CASSRIGQGFYTF.